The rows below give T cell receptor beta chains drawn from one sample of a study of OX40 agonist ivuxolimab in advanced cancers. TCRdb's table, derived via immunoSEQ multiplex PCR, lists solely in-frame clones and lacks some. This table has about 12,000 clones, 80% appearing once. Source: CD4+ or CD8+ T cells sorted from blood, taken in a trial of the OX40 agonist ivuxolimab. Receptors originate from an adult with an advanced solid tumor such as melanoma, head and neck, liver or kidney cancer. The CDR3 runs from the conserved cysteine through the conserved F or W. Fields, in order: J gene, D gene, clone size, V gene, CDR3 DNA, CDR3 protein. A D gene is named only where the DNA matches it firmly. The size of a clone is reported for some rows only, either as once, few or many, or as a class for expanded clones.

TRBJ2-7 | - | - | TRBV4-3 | TGCGCCAGCAGCCAATTGGGGGGAGGTGAGCAGTACTTC | CASSQLGGGEQYF
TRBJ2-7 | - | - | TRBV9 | TGTGCCAGCAGCGTAGGCCAGACCTCCCTCTACGAGCAGTACTTC | CASSVGQTSLYEQYF
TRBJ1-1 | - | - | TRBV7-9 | TGTGCCAGCAGCGCGCCGGGGAACACTGAAGCTTTCTTT | CASSAPGNTEAFF
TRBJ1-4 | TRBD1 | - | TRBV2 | TGTGCCAGCAGCTCCGGGACAGGGTCTTTTAATGATGAAAAACTGTTTTTT | CASSSGTGSFNDEKLFF
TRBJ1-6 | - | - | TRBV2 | TGTGCCAGCAGTGAGAGGGATACCTATAATTCACCCCTCCACTTT | CASSERDTYNSPLHF
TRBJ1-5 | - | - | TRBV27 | TGTGCCAGCAGTTTAGGGCAGACCCTCACGGCCCAGCATTTT | CASSLGQTLTAQHF
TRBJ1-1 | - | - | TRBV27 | TGTGCCAGCAGTTACCGACAGACCACTGAAGCTTTCTTT | CASSYRQTTEAFF
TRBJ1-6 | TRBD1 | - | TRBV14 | TGTGCCAGCAGCCAAGAAAGGACAGGTTATAATTCACCCCTCCACTTT | CASSQERTGYNSPLHF
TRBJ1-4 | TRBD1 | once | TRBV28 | TGTGCCAGCAGCTCGGGAGGACAGGGGAATGAAAAACTGTTTTTT | CASSSGGQGNEKLFF
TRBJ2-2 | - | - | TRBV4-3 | TGCGCCAGCAGCCATAGGACAGACACCGGGGAGCTGTTTTTT | CASSHRTDTGELFF
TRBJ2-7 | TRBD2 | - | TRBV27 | TGTGCCAGCAAGCTAGCGGGAGTAAACGAGCAGTACTTC | CASKLAGVNEQYF
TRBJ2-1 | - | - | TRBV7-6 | TGTGCCAGCAGCCCCCCTCCGAGCTCCTACAATGAGCAGTTCTTC | CASSPPPSSYNEQFF
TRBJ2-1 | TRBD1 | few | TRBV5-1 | TGCGCCAGCAGCCCAAACCGGGACAGGGATCCTTTTGCCTCCTACAATGAGCAGTTCTTC | CASSPNRDRDPFASYNEQFF
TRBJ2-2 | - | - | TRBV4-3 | TGCGCCAGCAGAGCACAGACCGGGGAGCTGTTTTTT | CASRAQTGELFF
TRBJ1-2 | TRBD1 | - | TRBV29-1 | TGCAGCGTTGGACGGATTGTCTCGGGGACAGGGGATGGCTACACCTTC | CSVGRIVSGTGDGYTF
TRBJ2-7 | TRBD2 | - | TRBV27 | TGTGCCAGCAGTTCCGGGACTAGCCACTTCTACGAGCAGTACTTC | CASSSGTSHFYEQYF
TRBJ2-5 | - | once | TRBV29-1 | TGCAGCGTTGAAGGGAAACAAGAGACCCAGTACTTC | CSVEGKQETQYF
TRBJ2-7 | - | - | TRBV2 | TGTGCCAGCCTGGACCACAGCGAGCAGTACTTC | CASLDHSEQYF
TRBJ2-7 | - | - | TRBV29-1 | TGCAGCGTGGTAGCGGAGTGGGCCTCCTACGAGCAGTACTTC | CSVVAEWASYEQYF
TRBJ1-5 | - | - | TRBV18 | TGTGCCAGCTCAACCCAGGTCGGGGTGAGCAATCAGCCCCAGCATTTT | CASSTQVGVSNQPQHF
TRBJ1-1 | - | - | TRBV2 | TGTGCCAGCAGGGAGACGACAGCAACTGAAGCTTTCTTT | CASRETTATEAFF
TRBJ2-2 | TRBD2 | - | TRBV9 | TGTGCCAGCAGCGGATTGACTAGCGGGAGCACCGCGAACACCGGGGAGCTGTTTTTT | CASSGLTSGSTANTGELFF